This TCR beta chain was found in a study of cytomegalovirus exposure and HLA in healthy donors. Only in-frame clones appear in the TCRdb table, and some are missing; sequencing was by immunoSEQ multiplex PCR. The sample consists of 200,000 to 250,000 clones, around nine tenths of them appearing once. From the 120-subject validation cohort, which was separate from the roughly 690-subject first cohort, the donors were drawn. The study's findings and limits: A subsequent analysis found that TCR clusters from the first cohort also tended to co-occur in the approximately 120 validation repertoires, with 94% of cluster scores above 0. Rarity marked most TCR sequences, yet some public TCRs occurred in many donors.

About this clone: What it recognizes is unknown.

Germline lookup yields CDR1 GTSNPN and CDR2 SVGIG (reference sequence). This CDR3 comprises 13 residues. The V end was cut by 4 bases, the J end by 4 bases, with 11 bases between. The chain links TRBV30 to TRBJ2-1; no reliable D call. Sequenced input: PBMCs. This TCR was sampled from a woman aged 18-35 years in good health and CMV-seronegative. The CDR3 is CAWNRGAYNEQFF. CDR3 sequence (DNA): TGTGCCTGGAACCGCGGTGCGTACAATGAGCAGTTCTTC.